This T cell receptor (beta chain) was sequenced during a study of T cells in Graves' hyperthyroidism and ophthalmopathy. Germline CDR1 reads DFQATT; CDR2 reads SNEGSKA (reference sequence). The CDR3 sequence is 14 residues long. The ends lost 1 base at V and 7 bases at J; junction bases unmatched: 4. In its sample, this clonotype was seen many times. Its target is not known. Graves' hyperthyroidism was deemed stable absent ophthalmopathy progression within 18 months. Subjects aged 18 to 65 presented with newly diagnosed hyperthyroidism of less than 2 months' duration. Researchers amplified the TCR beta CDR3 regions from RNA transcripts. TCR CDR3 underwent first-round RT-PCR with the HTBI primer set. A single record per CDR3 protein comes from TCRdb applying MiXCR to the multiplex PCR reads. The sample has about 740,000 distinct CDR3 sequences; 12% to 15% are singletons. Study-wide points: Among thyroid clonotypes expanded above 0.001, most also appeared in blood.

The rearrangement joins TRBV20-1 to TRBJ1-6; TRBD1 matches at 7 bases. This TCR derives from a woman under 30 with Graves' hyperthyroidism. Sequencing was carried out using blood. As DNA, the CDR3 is TGCAGTGCTAGAGTCGACAGGGAAAATTCACCCCTCCACTTT. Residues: CSARVDRENSPLHF.